This T cell receptor beta chain was sequenced during a study of breast tumors, draining lymph nodes, adjacent tissues. Study results and caveats: The data were judged consistent with most tumor T cells coming from lymph node and expanding in tumor. Data only fit, rather than demonstrated, lymph node origin of most tumor T cells. Luminal-like breast cancer showed significantly greater tumor-nontumor repertoire similarity than basal-like breast cancer did. Tumor repertoires ranked between lymph nodes and nontumor tissue in diversity, with V and J gene preferences.

TCRdb called the multiplex PCR reads again in MiXCR, with one record for every CDR3 protein. The profile shows about 200,000 distinct CDR3 sequences, 25% to 40% of them singletons. V dropped 5 bases and J dropped 1 base, with 21 bases sitting between them. The germline V gene encodes CDR1 MDHEN and CDR2 SYDVKM. CDR3 length equals 19 residues. This clonotype was seen a few times. Its antigen remains unidentified. Samples came from axillary lymph nodes draining the breast cancer. The TCR originated in a female donor with breast cancer. Some clones in this sample may be carry-over from other donors' samples. J is TRBJ2-6 and V is TRBV28, with a possible D match to TRBD1 (7 bases). Material for sequencing was axillary lymph node tissue. The CDR3 spells CASSIGGQGEASGANVLTF. CDR3 coding DNA: TGTGCCAGCAGTATTGGGGGGCAGGGGGAAGCTTCTGGGGCCAACGTCCTGACTTTC.